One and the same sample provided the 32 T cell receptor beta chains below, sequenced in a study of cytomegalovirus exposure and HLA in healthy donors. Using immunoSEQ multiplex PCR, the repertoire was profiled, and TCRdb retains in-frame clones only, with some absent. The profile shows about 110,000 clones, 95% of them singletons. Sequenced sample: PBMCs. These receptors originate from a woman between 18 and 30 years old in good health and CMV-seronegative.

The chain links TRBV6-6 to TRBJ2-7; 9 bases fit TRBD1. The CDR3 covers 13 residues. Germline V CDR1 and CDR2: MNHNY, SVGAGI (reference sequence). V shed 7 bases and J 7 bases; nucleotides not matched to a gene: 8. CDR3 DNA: TGTGCCAGCAACCGACAGGGGGAGCGGGAGCAGTACTTC. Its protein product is CASNRQGEREQYF.

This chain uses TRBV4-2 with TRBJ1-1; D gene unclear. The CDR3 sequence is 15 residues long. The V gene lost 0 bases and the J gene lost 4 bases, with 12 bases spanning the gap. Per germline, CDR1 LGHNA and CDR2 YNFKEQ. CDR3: CASSQESRAGTEAFF. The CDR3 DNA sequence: TGTGCCAGCAGCCAAGAGAGCCGGGCGGGCACTGAAGCTTTCTTT.

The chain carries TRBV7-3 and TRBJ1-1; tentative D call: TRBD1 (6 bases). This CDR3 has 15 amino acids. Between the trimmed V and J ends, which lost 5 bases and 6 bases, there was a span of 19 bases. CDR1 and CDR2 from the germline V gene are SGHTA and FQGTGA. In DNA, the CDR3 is TGTGCCAGCAGCCTAGGGGGAGGGTTCGAGGCTGAAGCTTTCTTT. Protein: CASSLGGGFEAEAFF. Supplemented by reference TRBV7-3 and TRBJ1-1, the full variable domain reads GAGVSQTPSNKVTEKGKYVELRCDPISGHTALYWYRQSLGQGPEFLIYFQGTGAADDSGLPNDRFFAVRPEGSVSTLKIQRTERGDSAVYLCASSLGGGFEAEAFFGQGTRLTVV.

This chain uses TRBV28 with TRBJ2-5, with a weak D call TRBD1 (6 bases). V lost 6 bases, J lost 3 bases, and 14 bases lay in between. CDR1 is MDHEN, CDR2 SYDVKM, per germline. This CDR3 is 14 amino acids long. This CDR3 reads CASRPWGREETQYF. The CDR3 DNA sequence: TGTGCCAGCAGGCCCTGGGGGCGAGAAGAGACCCAGTACTTC.

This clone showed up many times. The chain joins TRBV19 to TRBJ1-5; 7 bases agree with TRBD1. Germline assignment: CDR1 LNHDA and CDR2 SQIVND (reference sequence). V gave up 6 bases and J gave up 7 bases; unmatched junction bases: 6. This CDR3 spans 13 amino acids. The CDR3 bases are TGTGCCAGTAGCGTGACAGGGTCCCAGCCCCAGCATTTT. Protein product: CASSVTGSQPQHF.

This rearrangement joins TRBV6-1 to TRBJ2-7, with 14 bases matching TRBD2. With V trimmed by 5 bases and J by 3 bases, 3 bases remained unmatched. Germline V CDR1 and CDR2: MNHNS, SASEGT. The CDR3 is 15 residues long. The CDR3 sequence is CASSTGTSGGYEQYF. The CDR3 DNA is TGTGCCAGCAGTACCGGGACTAGCGGGGGCTACGAGCAGTACTTC.

The CDR3 spells CASSQVGGKNTEAFF. In DNA form, the CDR3 reads TGCGCCAGCAGCCAAGTAGGAGGGAAGAACACTGAAGCTTTCTTT. The V call is TRBV4-3, the J call TRBJ1-1; unclear D gene. With 1 base removed from V and 1 base from J, the gap between germline ends came to 10 bases. CDR1 is LGHNA and CDR2 is YSLEER in the germline V gene. The CDR3 consists of 15 residues.

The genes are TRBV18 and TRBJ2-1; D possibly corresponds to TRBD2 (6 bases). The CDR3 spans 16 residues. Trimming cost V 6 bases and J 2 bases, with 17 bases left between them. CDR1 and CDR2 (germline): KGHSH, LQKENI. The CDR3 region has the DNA TGTGCCAGCTCGCGTTATACTAGCTCAACCTACAATGAGCAGTTCTTC. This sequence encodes CASSRYTSSTYNEQFF.

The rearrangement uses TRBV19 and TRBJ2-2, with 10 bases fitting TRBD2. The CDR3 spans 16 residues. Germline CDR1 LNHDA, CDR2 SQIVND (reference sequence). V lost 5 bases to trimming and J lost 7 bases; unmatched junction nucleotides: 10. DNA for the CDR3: TGTGCCAGTAGTGGGGGGGGACTAGCGAGCGGCGGGGAGCTGTTTTTT. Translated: CASSGGGLASGGELFF.

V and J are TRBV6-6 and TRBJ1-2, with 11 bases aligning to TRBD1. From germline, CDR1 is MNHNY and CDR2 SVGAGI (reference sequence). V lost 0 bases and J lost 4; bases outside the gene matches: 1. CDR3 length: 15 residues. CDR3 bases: TGTGCCAGCAGTTACTCCGGGACAGGGGGCTATGGCTACACCTTC. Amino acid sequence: CASSYSGTGGYGYTF.

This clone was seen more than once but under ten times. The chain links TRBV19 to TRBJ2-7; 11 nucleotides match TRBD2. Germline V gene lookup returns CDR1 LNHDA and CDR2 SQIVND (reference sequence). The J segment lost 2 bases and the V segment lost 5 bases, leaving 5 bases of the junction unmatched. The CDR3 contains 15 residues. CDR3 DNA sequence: TGTGCCAGTAGTCCCCTTAGCGGGGGGGCCTACGAGCAGTACTTC. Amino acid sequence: CASSPLSGGAYEQYF.

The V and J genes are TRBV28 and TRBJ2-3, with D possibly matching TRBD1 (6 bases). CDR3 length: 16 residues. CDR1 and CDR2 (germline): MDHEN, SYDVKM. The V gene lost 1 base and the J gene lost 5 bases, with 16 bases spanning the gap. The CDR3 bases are TGTGCCAGCAGTTTATTGTCTCCGGACAGTGAAGATACGCAGTATTTT. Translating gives CASSLLSPDSEDTQYF.

The CDR3 region has the DNA TGTGCCAGCAGCGTAGTGGCAAGAACTAACTATGGCTACACCTTC. It yields the protein CASSVVARTNYGYTF. The rearrangement joins TRBV9 to TRBJ1-2; D gene ambiguous. The germline V gene has CDR1 SGDLS and CDR2 YYNGEE. V lost 0 bases and J lost 0, with 9 bases in between. The CDR3 runs 15 residues.

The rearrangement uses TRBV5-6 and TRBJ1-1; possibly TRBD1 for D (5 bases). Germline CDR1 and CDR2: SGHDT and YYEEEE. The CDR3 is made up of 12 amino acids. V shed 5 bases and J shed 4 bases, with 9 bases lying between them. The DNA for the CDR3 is TGTGCCAGCAGGAACGGGGGCACTGAAGCTTTCTTT. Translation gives CASRNGGTEAFF.

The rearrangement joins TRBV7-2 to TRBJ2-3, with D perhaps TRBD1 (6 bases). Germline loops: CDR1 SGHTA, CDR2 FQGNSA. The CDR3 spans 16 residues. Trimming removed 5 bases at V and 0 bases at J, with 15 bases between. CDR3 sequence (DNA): TGTGCCAGCAGCCGCCTCGGACAGACAAGCACAGATACGCAGTATTTT. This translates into CASSRLGQTSTDTQYF.

The CDR3 DNA reads as TGCGCCAGCAGCCAAGCCCGGGACAGGAGCTATTCACCCCTCCACTTT. Amino acid sequence: CASSQARDRSYSPLHF. J is TRBJ1-6 and V is TRBV4-3; 8 bases are a match to TRBD1. V shed 1 base and J 8 bases; nucleotides not matched to a gene: 7. The germline gives CDR1 LGHNA, CDR2 YSLEER. The CDR3 has 16 amino acids.

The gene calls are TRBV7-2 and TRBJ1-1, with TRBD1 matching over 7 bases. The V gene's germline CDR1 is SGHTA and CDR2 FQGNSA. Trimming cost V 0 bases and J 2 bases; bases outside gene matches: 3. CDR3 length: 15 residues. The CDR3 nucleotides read TGTGCCAGCAGCTTAGCGACAGGGCCCAACACTGAAGCTTTCTTT. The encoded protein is CASSLATGPNTEAFF.

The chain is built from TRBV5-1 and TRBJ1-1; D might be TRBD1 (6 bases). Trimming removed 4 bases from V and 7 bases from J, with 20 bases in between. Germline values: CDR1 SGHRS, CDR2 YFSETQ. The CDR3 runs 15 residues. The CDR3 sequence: CASSLETGSFIEAFF. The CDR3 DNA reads TGCGCCAGCAGCCTGGAGACAGGCTCCTTTATTGAAGCTTTCTTT.

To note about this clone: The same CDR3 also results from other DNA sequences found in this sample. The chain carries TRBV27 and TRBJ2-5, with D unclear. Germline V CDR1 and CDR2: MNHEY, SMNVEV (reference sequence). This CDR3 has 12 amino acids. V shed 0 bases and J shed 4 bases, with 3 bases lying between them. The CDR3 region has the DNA TGTGCCAGCAGTTTATCCGGAGAGACCCAGTACTTC. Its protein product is CASSLSGETQYF.

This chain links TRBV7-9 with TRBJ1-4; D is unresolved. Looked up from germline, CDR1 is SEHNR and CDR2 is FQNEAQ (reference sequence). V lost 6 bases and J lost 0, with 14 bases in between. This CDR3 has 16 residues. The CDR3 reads CASRLWRGATNEKLFF. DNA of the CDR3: TGTGCCAGCAGGCTTTGGAGAGGTGCAACTAATGAAAAACTGTTTTTT.

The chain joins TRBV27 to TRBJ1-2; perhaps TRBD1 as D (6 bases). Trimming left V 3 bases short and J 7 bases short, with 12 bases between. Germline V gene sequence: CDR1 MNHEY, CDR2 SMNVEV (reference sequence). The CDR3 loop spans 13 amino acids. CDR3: CASSLAGVGGYTF. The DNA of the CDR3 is TGTGCCAGCAGTTTGGCAGGGGTGGGTGGCTACACCTTC.

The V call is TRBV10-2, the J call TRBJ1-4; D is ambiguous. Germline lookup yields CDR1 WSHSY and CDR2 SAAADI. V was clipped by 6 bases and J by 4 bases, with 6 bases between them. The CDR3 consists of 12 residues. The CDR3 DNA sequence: TGCGCCAGCAGAGGGAGTAATGAAAAACTGTTTTTT. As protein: CASRGSNEKLFF.

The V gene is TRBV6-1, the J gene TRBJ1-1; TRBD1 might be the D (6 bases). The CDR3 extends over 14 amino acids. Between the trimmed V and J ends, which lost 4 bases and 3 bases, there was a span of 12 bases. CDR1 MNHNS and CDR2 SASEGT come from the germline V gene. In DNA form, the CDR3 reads TGTGCCAGCAGTGGATCCACAGGGTACACTGAAGCTTTCTTT. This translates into CASSGSTGYTEAFF.

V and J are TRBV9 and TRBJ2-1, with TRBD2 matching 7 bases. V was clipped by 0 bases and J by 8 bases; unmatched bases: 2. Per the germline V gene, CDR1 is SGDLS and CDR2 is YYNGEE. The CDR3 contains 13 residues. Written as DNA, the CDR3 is TGTGCCAGCAGCGTAGGACTAGCACATGAGCAGTTCTTC. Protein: CASSVGLAHEQFF.

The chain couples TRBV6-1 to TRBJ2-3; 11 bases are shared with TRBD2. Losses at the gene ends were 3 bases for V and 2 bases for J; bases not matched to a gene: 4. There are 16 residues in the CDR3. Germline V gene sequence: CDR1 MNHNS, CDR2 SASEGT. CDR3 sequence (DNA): TGTGCCAGCAGTGAGGGGACTAGCGGACTCACAGATACGCAGTATTTT. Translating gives CASSEGTSGLTDTQYF.

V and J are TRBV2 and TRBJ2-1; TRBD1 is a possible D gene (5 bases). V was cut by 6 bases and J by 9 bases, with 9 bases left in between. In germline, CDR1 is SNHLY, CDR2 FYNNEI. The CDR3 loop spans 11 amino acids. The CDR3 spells CASSRVGEQFF. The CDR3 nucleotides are TGTGCCAGCAGCAGGGTCGGTGAGCAGTTCTTC.

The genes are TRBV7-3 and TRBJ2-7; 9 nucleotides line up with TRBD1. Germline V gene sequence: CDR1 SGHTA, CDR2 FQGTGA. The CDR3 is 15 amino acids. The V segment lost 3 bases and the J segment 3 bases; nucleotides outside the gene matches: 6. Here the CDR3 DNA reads TGTGCCAGCAGCTTCGCCGGGACAGGGATCTACGAGCAGTACTTC. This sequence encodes CASSFAGTGIYEQYF. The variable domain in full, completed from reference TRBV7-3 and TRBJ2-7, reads GAGVSQTPSNKVTEKGKYVELRCDPISGHTALYWYRQSLGQGPEFLIYFQGTGAADDSGLPNDRFFAVRPEGSVSTLKIQRTERGDSAVYLCASSFAGTGIYEQYFGPGTRLTVT.

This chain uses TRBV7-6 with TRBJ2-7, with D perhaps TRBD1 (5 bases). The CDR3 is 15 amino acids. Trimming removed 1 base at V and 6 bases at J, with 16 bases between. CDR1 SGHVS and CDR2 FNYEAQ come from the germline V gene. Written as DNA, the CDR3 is TGTGCCAGCAGCTTAGAAAACCCAGGGCTGGGCGAGCAGTACTTC. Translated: CASSLENPGLGEQYF.

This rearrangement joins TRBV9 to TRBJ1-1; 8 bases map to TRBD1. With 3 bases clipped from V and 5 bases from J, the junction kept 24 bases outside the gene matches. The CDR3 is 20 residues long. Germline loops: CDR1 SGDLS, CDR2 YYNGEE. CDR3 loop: CASSAKPGGFGVVRGTEAFF. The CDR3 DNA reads TGTGCCAGCAGCGCAAAACCAGGGGGCTTTGGGGTAGTGAGAGGGACTGAAGCTTTCTTT.

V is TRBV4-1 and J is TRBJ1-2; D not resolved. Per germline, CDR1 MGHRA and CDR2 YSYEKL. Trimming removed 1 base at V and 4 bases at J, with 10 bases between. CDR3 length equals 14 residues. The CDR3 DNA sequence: TGCGCCAGCAGCCAAGCGGAAGGCGGCTATGGCTACACCTTC. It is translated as CASSQAEGGYGYTF.

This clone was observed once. CDR3 nucleotide sequence: TGTGCCAGCAGTTTCTCAGGAAACACTGAAGCTTTCTTT. This gives the protein CASSFSGNTEAFF. The rearrangement links TRBV28 to TRBJ1-1; D unclear. CDR1 is MDHEN and CDR2 is SYDVKM in the germline V gene. This CDR3 is 13 amino acids long. V dropped 3 bases and J dropped 2 bases, with 7 bases sitting between them.

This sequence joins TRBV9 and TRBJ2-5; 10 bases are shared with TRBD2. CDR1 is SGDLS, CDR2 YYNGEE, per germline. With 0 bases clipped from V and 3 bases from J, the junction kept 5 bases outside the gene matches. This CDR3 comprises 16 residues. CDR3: CASSVVGAGGEETQYF. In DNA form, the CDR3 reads TGTGCCAGCAGCGTAGTGGGAGCGGGGGGGGAAGAGACCCAGTACTTC. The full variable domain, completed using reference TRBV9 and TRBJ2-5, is DSGVTQTPKHLITATGQRVTLRCSPRSGDLSVYWYQQSLDQGLQFLIQYYNGEERAKGNILERFSAQQFPDLHSELNLSSLELGDSALYFCASSVVGAGGEETQYFGPGTRLLVL.